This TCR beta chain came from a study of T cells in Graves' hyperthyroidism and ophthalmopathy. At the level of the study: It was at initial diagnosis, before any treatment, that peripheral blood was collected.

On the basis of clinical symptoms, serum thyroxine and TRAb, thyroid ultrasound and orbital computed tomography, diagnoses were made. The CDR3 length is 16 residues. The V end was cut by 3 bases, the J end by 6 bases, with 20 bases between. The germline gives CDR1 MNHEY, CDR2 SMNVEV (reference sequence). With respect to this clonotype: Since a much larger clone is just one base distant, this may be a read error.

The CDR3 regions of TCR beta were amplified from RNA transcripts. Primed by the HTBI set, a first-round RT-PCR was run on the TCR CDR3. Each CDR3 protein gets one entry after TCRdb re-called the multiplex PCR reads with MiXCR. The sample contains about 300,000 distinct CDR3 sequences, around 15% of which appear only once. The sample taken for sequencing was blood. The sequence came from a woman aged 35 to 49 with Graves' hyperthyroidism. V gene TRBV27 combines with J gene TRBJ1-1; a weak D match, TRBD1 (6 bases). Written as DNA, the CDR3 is TGTGCCAGCAGTTTGGTCGCGGGGGGCGCTTCCGCTGAAGCTTTCTTT. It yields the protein CASSLVAGGASAEAFF.